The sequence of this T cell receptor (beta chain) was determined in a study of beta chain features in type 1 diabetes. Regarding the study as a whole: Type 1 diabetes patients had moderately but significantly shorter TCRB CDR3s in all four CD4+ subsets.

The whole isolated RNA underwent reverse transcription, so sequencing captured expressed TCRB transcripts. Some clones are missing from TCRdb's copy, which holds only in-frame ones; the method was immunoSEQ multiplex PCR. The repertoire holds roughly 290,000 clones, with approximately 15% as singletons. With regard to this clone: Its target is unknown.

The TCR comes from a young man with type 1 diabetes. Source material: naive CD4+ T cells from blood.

The CDR3 protein is CASSLQGDWQYF. The CDR3 DNA sequence: TGTGCCAGCAGCCTACAGGGAGACTGGCAGTACTTC. The chain is built from TRBV7-9 and TRBJ2-7; D may be TRBD1 (6 bases). The germline CDR1 and CDR2 sequences are SEHNR and FQNEAQ (reference sequence). V was trimmed by 5 bases and J by 9 bases, leaving 14 bases between them. The CDR3 length is 12 residues.